The clone carrying this T cell receptor (beta chain) occurred once. As originally analysed: Nucleated cell counts were estimated from reference gene primer amplification. Assay: immunoSEQ multiplex PCR; the TCRdb copy retains only in-frame clones and omits some. Clonal size and the V and J genes are those of that table, whereas D and trimming came from the DNA. This table holds about 260,000 clones, around four fifths found once. This sample was included in a study of blood T cell repertoires in COVID-19. V shed 6 bases and J 3 bases; nucleotides not matched to a gene: 8. The CDR3 has 15 amino acids. Germline V gives CDR1 SQVTM, CDR2 ANQGSEA.

Specimen: peripheral blood. J is TRBJ2-4 and V is TRBV29-1; 10 bases are shared with TRBD2. This clonotype originated in a man in his sixties who had recovered from COVID-19. CDR3 coding DNA: TGCAGCGTGAGTCCCGGGACTAGCGACAAAAACATTCAGTACTTC. Its protein product is CSVSPGTSDKNIQYF.